The 30 T cell receptor beta chains below come from one sample, sequenced in a study of blood T cell repertoires in COVID-19. Generated by immunoSEQ multiplex PCR, the TCRdb table keeps only in-frame clones and is missing some. In the table there are around 170,000 clones, about 86% of which are singletons. The specimen was peripheral blood. Receptors were obtained from a man aged 45-65 years with active or convalescent COVID-19.

This clone was seen just once. This chain joins TRBV4-3 and TRBJ1-6; weak D call: TRBD1 (6 bases). Germline CDR1 and CDR2: LGHNA and YSLEER. The V end was cut by 0 bases, the J end by 7 bases, with 13 bases between. The CDR3 is made up of 16 amino acids. Here the CDR3 reads CASSQDRDRINSPLHF. CDR3 bases: TGCGCCAGCAGCCAAGATCGCGACAGGATAAATTCACCCCTCCACTTT.

Written as DNA, the CDR3 is TGTGCCAGTAAATCAGACAGGGATTCATATAGCAATCAGCCCCAGCATTTT. Protein product: CASKSDRDSYSNQPQHF. The gene calls are TRBV19 and TRBJ1-5, with 7 positions matching TRBD1. This CDR3 comprises 17 residues. V was pared by 7 bases and J by 0 bases, with 12 bases of the junction left unmatched. CDR1 is LNHDA and CDR2 is SQIVND in the germline V gene (reference sequence).

This clone was detected a few times. The chain couples TRBV10-3 to TRBJ1-1; 7 bases fit TRBD1. The length of the CDR3 is 15 residues. Germline V lookup: CDR1 ENHRY, CDR2 SYGVKD. The V gene end was trimmed by 0 bases and the J gene end by 0 bases; junction bases not matched to a gene: 1. In nucleotides, the CDR3 is TGTGCCATCAGTGAGTCGGGACAGATGAACACTGAAGCTTTCTTT. Encoded protein: CAISESGQMNTEAFF.

V usage is TRBV4-2 and J usage is TRBJ1-4; D possibly corresponds to TRBD1 (6 bases). The CDR3 is made up of 15 amino acids. Germline V gene lookup returns CDR1 LGHNA and CDR2 YNFKEQ. V was cut by 0 bases and J by 7 bases, with 12 bases left in between. CDR3 bases: TGTGCCAGCAGCCAAGAGGGACAAGTGGGTGAAAAACTGTTTTTT. Translating it yields CASSQEGQVGEKLFF.

J is TRBJ2-1 and V is TRBV7-8, with 10 bases lining up with TRBD2. Per germline, CDR1 SGHVS and CDR2 FQNEAQ. The V gene end was trimmed by 1 base and the J gene end by 5 bases; junction bases not matched to a gene: 5. The CDR3 length is 16 residues. The CDR3 reads CASSLGGLANHNEQFF. CDR3 DNA sequence: TGTGCCAGCAGCTTAGGGGGACTAGCGAACCACAATGAGCAGTTCTTC.

This chain connects TRBV18 to TRBJ1-5; 10 bases match TRBD1. CDR3 length: 14 residues. CDR1 is KGHSH, CDR2 LQKENI, per germline. V was clipped by 6 bases and J by 5 bases; unmatched bases: 4. CDR3 sequence (DNA): TGTGCCAGCTCCCTTGGACAGGGGGATCAGCCCCAGCATTTT. It translates to CASSLGQGDQPQHF.

This clone was counted once. At one end, the junction sequence differs from germline, possibly due to a read error. J is TRBJ2-3 and V is TRBV7-7; 10 bases are a match to TRBD2. CDR1 is SSHAT and CDR2 is FNYEAQ in the germline V gene (reference sequence). The CDR3 runs to 17 residues. CDR3 in DNA: TGTGCTAGCAGCTCTCTTCCGTCACTAGCGGGGACAGATACGCAGTATTTT. It codes for CASSSLPSLAGTDTQYF.

The table lists this clone with a count of one. V is TRBV19 and J is TRBJ2-5; 7 bases agree with TRBD1. Germline CDR1 LNHDA, CDR2 SQIVND (reference sequence). J gave up 5 bases and V 6 bases, and 9 bases lay outside the gene matches. This CDR3 region has 14 residues. CDR3 in amino acids: CASRRQGGGETQYF. CDR3 in DNA: TGTGCCAGTAGGAGACAGGGTGGTGGGGAGACCCAGTACTTC.

The chain uses TRBV24-1 and TRBJ2-3, with D perhaps TRBD1 (5 bases). From germline, CDR1 is KGHDR and CDR2 SFDVKD. There are 17 residues in the CDR3. Trimming took off 5 bases at V and 0 bases at J, with 17 bases between the two ends. Here the CDR3 reads CATSALGQGLSTDTQYF. In DNA, the CDR3 is TGTGCCACCAGTGCCTTAGGGCAGGGCCTAAGCACAGATACGCAGTATTTT.

This chain joins TRBV5-1 and TRBJ1-2; D is unresolved. Trimming removed 4 bases at V and 1 base at J, with 11 bases between. This CDR3 is built from 14 residues. Germline V CDR1 and CDR2: SGHRS, YFSETQ. Here the CDR3 reads CASSPSSGNYGYTF. The CDR3, as DNA: TGCGCCAGCAGCCCGAGTAGTGGTAACTATGGCTACACCTTC.

The count of this clone is one. The V and J genes are TRBV24-1 and TRBJ2-7; TRBD2 aligns across 7 bases. The CDR3 covers 15 residues. Trimming took 4 bases from V and 4 from J; bases not matched to a gene: 9. The germline V gene has CDR1 KGHDR and CDR2 SFDVKD. CDR3 nucleotide sequence: TGTGCCACCAGTGACGGGACTACGATGTCGTACGAGCAGTACTTC. Translation: CATSDGTTMSYEQYF.

This chain uses TRBV4-3 with TRBJ2-7; a weak D match, TRBD2 (6 bases). Germline V gene sequence: CDR1 LGHNA, CDR2 YSLEER. This CDR3 is 15 amino acids long. V lost 4 bases, J lost 6 bases, and 19 bases lay in between. The CDR3 here is CASSPRGLGLSEQYF. The CDR3 DNA sequence: TGCGCCAGCAGCCCGAGGGGACTGGGCCTCTCCGAGCAGTACTTC.

J is TRBJ2-1 and V is TRBV4-3; 10 nucleotides match TRBD2. V lost 0 bases to trimming and J lost 3 bases; unmatched junction nucleotides: 2. The CDR3 totals 16 residues. Germline V gene data show CDR1 as LGHNA and CDR2 as YSLEER. The CDR3 DNA reads as TGCGCCAGCAGCCAAGAGGCTAGCGGGAGCTACAATGAGCAGTTCTTC. It is translated as CASSQEASGSYNEQFF.

The chain uses TRBV19 and TRBJ1-1; the D gene is possibly TRBD1 (5 bases). Germline V gene lookup returns CDR1 LNHDA and CDR2 SQIVND (reference sequence). CDR3 size: 15 residues. V lost 2 bases and J lost 4, with 14 bases in between. CDR3 in DNA: TGTGCCAGTAGTATATCGGCAGGGTGGATCACTGAAGCTTTCTTT. Its translation: CASSISAGWITEAFF.

The rearrangement joins TRBV27 to TRBJ1-1, with D maybe TRBD1 (5 bases). Germline CDR1 is MNHEY and CDR2 is SMNVEV (reference sequence). Trimming took 3 bases from V and 5 from J, leaving 13 bases between them. This CDR3 comprises 14 residues. In nucleotides, the CDR3 is TGTGCCAGCAGTTTTGGGCTCGGGGGGACTGAAGCTTTCTTT. Protein sequence: CASSFGLGGTEAFF.

V is TRBV19 and J is TRBJ2-3; 10 bases match TRBD2. V trimming: 2 bases; J trimming: 3 bases; junction bases outside the gene matches: 14. The CDR3 runs to 19 residues. Germline V gives CDR1 LNHDA, CDR2 SQIVND (reference sequence). The CDR3 bases are TGTGCCAGTAGTATACGACTAGCGGGCCCTCGTGTGGGAACAGATACGCAGTATTTT. Amino acids: CASSIRLAGPRVGTDTQYF.

The V gene is TRBV5-1, the J gene TRBJ2-3; D is uncertain. Germline CDR1 SGHRS, CDR2 YFSETQ. The V and J ends lost 1 base and 5 bases respectively, with 11 bases between them. The CDR3 is made up of 14 amino acids. The CDR3, as DNA: TGCGCCAGCAGCTTGACAGACGATATAGATACGCAGTATTTT. The encoded protein is CASSLTDDIDTQYF.

The genes are TRBV27 and TRBJ1-2; D remains unclear. The ends were cut back, 5 bases at V and 7 bases at J, with 14 bases in the middle. The CDR3 runs to 13 residues. Germline CDR1 reads MNHEY; CDR2 reads SMNVEV (reference sequence). The CDR3 coding sequence is TGTGCCAGCAGTCCCCCTACGGGTTTTGGCTACACCTTC. As protein: CASSPPTGFGYTF.

The chain recombines TRBV12-3 or TRBV12-4 with TRBJ1-2; no clear D gene. The CDR3 has 13 residues. The V end lost 3 bases, the J end lost 5 bases, and 10 bases lay between the germline ends. CDR3 DNA: TGTGCCAGCAGTTTTAGAGGTTTTTATGGCTACACCTTC. This gives the protein CASSFRGFYGYTF.

The chain carries TRBV7-2 and TRBJ1-1, with D unresolved. CDR3 size: 13 residues. Germline V lookup: CDR1 SGHTA, CDR2 FQGNSA. With 4 bases removed from V and 5 bases from J, the gap between germline ends came to 11 bases. CDR3 in DNA: TGTGCCAGCAGCTCGGGTACGGGGACTGAAGCTTTCTTT. Translated, it gives CASSSGTGTEAFF.

The V gene is TRBV6-5, the J gene TRBJ1-2, with D uncertain. Germline V gives CDR1 MNHEY, CDR2 SVGAGI. The V and J ends lost 6 bases and 8 bases respectively, with 13 bases between them. The CDR3 totals 12 residues. CDR3 residues: CASSRSGEGYTF. CDR3 DNA sequence: TGTGCCAGCAGCCGGAGCGGGGAGGGCTACACCTTC.

The J gene is TRBJ2-1, the V gene TRBV5-4, with 9 bases that match TRBD2. Germline trimming cut 4 bases from V and 9 bases from J; bases unmatched to any gene: 17. The CDR3 is made up of 17 amino acids. The germline V gene encodes CDR1 SGHNT and CDR2 YYREEE (reference sequence). CDR3 nucleotide sequence: TGTGCCAGCAGCGCCCCGGGACTAGCCCCCGAGAGTGGTGAGCAGTTCTTC. Protein sequence: CASSAPGLAPESGEQFF.

The chain carries TRBV3-1 (or the pseudogene TRBV3-2) and TRBJ2-7; perhaps TRBD1 as D (6 bases). V was trimmed by 1 base and J by 4 bases, leaving 17 bases between them. This CDR3 has 16 residues. The germline gives CDR1 LGHDT, CDR2 YNNKEL (reference sequence). CDR3 nucleotide sequence: TGTGCCAGCAGCCAAGGTATACAGGGCCCTTATTACGAGCAGTACTTC. As protein: CASSQGIQGPYYEQYF.

The chain uses TRBV4-1 and TRBJ1-2, with D maybe TRBD1 (6 bases). Deletions cut 1 base from V and 6 bases from J, with 18 bases between. CDR1 MGHRA and CDR2 YSYEKL come from the germline V gene. The CDR3 is 16 amino acids. DNA of the CDR3: TGCGCCAGCAGCCAAGTATTTGGGGGCGATTTGAATGGCTACACCTTC. Translating it yields CASSQVFGGDLNGYTF.

The chain links TRBV5-1 to TRBJ2-2, with 7 nucleotides matching TRBD1. In germline, CDR1 is SGHRS, CDR2 YFSETQ. V shed 4 bases and J 1 base; nucleotides not matched to a gene: 4. The CDR3 extends over 15 amino acids. In DNA, the CDR3 is TGCGCCAGCAGCCGGGACAGACAGAACACCGGGGAGCTGTTTTTT. Protein product: CASSRDRQNTGELFF.

The sample holds one count of this clone. This chain joins TRBV7-9 and TRBJ1-1; possible D gene TRBD1, 6 bases. Trimming shortened V by 6 bases and J by 4 bases, and 15 bases separated the two germline ends. The CDR3 is made up of 14 amino acids. CDR1 is SEHNR and CDR2 is FQNEAQ in the germline V gene (reference sequence). CDR3 DNA: TGTGCCAGCAGACAGGGAATCTCTGGCACTGAAGCTTTCTTT. The encoded protein is CASRQGISGTEAFF.

The rearrangement links TRBV20-1 to TRBJ1-6; 8 nucleotides align to TRBD1. Germline assignment: CDR1 DFQATT and CDR2 SNEGSKA (reference sequence). The CDR3 extends over 13 amino acids. Losses at the gene ends were 3 bases for V and 9 bases for J; bases not matched to a gene: 4. CDR3 DNA: TGCAGTGCTAGTCAGGGGGCGTTTTCACCCCTCCACTTT. Protein product: CSASQGAFSPLHF.

A single count supports this clone. The chain has TRBV4-3 and TRBJ1-6; no clear D. Germline CDR1 and CDR2: LGHNA and YSLEER. This CDR3 region has 17 residues. V was pared by 1 base and J by 8 bases, with 18 bases between. The CDR3 DNA reads as TGCGCCAGCAGCCAAGTCCTCGACTCAAGCGGGGATTCACCCCTCCACTTT. This sequence encodes CASSQVLDSSGDSPLHF.

J is TRBJ1-5 and V is TRBV5-1; D is perhaps TRBD1 (5 bases). The V end lost 0 bases, the J end lost 6 bases, and 13 bases lay between the germline ends. This CDR3 contains 15 residues. CDR1 SGHRS and CDR2 YFSETQ come from the germline V gene. The CDR3: CASSLDQGSSQPQHF. The CDR3 DNA reads as TGCGCCAGCAGCTTGGATCAGGGCTCGAGTCAGCCCCAGCATTTT.

The chain links TRBV5-4 to TRBJ2-1, with TRBD2 identical over 10 bases. This CDR3 contains 14 residues. Losses at the gene ends were 4 bases for V and 7 bases for J; bases not matched to a gene: 5. From germline, CDR1 is SGHNT and CDR2 YYREEE (reference sequence). CDR3 loop: CASSLAGVLNEQFF. In DNA, the CDR3 is TGTGCCAGCAGCCTAGCGGGAGTATTGAATGAGCAGTTCTTC.